This TCR beta chain is from a study of T cells in Graves' hyperthyroidism and ophthalmopathy. V was clipped by 3 bases and J by 6 bases; unmatched bases: 17. This CDR3 is built from 17 residues. Germline loops: CDR1 LGHDT, CDR2 YNNKEL (reference sequence). TCR beta CDR3 region amplification was performed from RNA transcripts. An initial round of RT-PCR targeting the TCR CDR3 relied on the HTBI primer set. TCRdb analysed the multiplex PCR reads with MiXCR anew, one entry per CDR3 protein. In the table there are around 340,000 distinct CDR3 sequences, approximately 15% of which are singletons. This sequence originates from a woman under 40 with Graves' hyperthyroidism. The chain links TRBV3-1 to TRBJ2-7, with TRBD2 matching 7 bases. Sample: blood. CDR3 loop: CASSHGSGSPLKGEQYF. Written as DNA, the CDR3 is TGTGCCAGCAGCCATGGTAGCGGGTCCCCCTTAAAGGGCGAGCAGTACTTC.